This TCR beta chain was captured in a study of cytomegalovirus exposure and HLA in healthy donors (dated by TCRdb to the late 2010s). As for the study more broadly: An earlier analysis of fewer than 750 of the donors reported about 300 Gb of sequence data and 95 million to 140 million unique TCR beta sequences obtained from approximately 180 million T cells. An early release that covered about 600 HLA-typed donors contained about 300 gigabases of sequencing data and 80 million or so unique TCR sequences. Among the roughly 390 genotyped donors, around 81% belonged to the genetic ancestry cluster associated with self-reported Caucasian donors. The study was designed to test whether signatures of past pathogen exposure could be identified by cataloging public T cell receptors. The study profiled the T cell repertoires of some 610 subjects by immunosequencing and related them to cytomegalovirus serostatus. In addition to the first cohort of 666 subjects, a separate validation cohort of 120 different subjects was used. The study combined high-throughput TCR immunosequencing, statistical association of individual TCRs with disease status, and machine learning to predict cytomegalovirus infection status. To study patterns of TCR occurrence, a later analysis re-analyzed previously published TCR beta repertoires from 666 donors and added high-resolution HLA genotyping. In the later analysis, no new phenotypic data were used to find candidate immune exposures; instead, reliance was placed on TCR beta sequences and their occurrence across donors. To decide whether each TCR beta V gene segment behaved as functional or pseudogenic, an earlier analysis of fewer than 750 of the donors relied on high-throughput TCR beta sequencing. Donor age, sex, ethnicity and CMV serostatus were compiled alongside the repertoire data. Genome-wide SNP genotypes for about 60% of the roughly 670 donors were used in a later genetic analysis, which treated that subset as a discovery cohort. All discovery cohort repertoires had been generated using a single sequencing platform. HLA typing included class I and class II loci at four-digit resolution. Typing coverage differed by locus: A, B, C, DRB1 and DQB1 were typed in roughly 629-630 donors, DQA1 in about 510, DPA1 in some 570, and DPB1 in about 450. A few DR-DQ haplotypes were treated as single units for association and clustering because of strong linkage in the cohort. Across some 400 genotyped donors of the cohort, an average of roughly 250,000 unique TCR beta nucleotide sequences per donor were sequenced, and roughly 18% of those sequences were non-productive. Study-wide conclusions, independent of this receptor: Several of the top co-occurrence clusters appeared to be linked to parvovirus B19, influenza, CMV and Epstein-Barr virus, according to a later analysis. The study gave a list of some 150 TCR beta chains associated with cytomegalovirus. Correlated functional status among segregating V segments might reflect linkage disequilibrium, but an unknown experimental factor could not be ruled out. Three of the identified cytomegalovirus-associated TCR beta chains were confirmed in vitro to be specific for cytomegalovirus antigens. The classifier was reported to diagnose cytomegalovirus status with high specificity and sensitivity in both the original and validation cohorts. Compared with the roughly 670-donor mean, donors in an Asian-associated ancestry cluster had fewer N-insertions in productive TCRs, according to a later genetic analysis. In a later analysis, HLA-associated TCR beta chains were found to be more clonally expanded and to have lower generation probabilities than equally common non-associated chains. This cohort had only TCR beta chains sequenced, and the lack of alpha or paired-chain data limited which features could be detected. The authors suggested that the approach could potentially be extended to other disease states and immunological phenotypes. Most TCR sequences were observed very rarely across donors, whereas some public TCRs were present in many individuals. According to a later analysis, most CMV-associated TCR beta chains appeared to be HLA-restricted, and the HLA associations seemed to be driven largely by CMV exposure. A later analysis associated 15,000 to 20,000 TCR beta sequences with specific HLA alleles at a false discovery rate of 0.05. An earlier analysis of some 590 of the donors showed that most TCR beta V segments appeared in productive rearrangements either about 87% or about 30% of the time, which broadly matched IMGT annotations. A further reported finding was that TCR beta sequences accurately predicted the HLA-A and HLA-B alleles for most subjects in the first cohort. Roughly uniform sequencing depth across donors was assumed in presence/absence analyses, although this assumption may not hold. Around 16 rarely observed V segments, including chromosome 9 orphons, were excluded from the earlier analysis of some 590 of the donors because counts were too low. According to a later analysis, TCR association rates differed among HLA loci, with DRB1 alleles showing the most associated TCRs and HLA-C alleles showing the fewest. When HLA alleles, especially DR and DQ, strongly co-occurred, TCR associations were difficult to assign to individual alleles. An association between a missense DCLRE1C variant and V-gene and J-gene trimming of TCR beta chains was found in a later genetic analysis and replicated in an independent cohort. The only immune exposure information available for the cohort was CMV serostatus. The sequencing pipeline was judged likely to have produced a cluster of highly shared sequence variants as a technical artifact. Some IMGT-functional V segments, including TRBV6-2 and TRBV6-3, could not be told apart with the 87-base-pair reads, so those segments were excluded. Because some donors lacked HLA typing at each locus, the association tests relied only on the typed subset.

With regard to this clone: Its antigen target is currently unknown. No much larger clone is present one base from it, and per-base qualities are unavailable.

In total, 500 to 700 healthy bone marrow donors made up the cohort. At the time of sampling, every cohort member was nominally healthy, though immune exposures that went unrecorded were likely present. The donor tested CMV seronegative, placing the donor among the 350 or so seronegative members of the cohort. A peripheral blood sample was collected from each donor, and TCR beta sequencing was performed on peripheral blood mononuclear cells. Genomic DNA extraction from the blood cell samples was performed with the Qiagen DNeasy Blood Extraction Kit. Library prep was done by the immunoSEQ multiplex PCR assay. A mixture of 60 forward primers for TCR Vbeta segments and 13 reverse primers for TCR Jbeta segments was used in the multiplex PCR. Amplification of the CDR3 region of rearranged TCR beta genes was performed with a multiplex PCR assay on genomic DNA. On the Illumina HiSeq System, the amplified TCR beta libraries were sequenced as 87-base-pair reads. On the study's bioinformatics: A later analysis tallied roughly 80 million unique TCR beta chains across the 666 repertoires, and around 10 million of those chains were shared by two or more donors. Raw reads were error-corrected and collapsed into unique sequences by a nearest-neighbor algorithm in which closely related sequences were merged to remove PCR and sequencing errors. To assign V, D and J gene segments, CDR3 sequences were aligned to IMGT reference sequences. For a sequence to be retained, a match of at least six nucleotides to both a V gene segment and a J gene segment was required. Rearrangements were classified as productive when the CDR3 lacked stop codons and remained in frame with V and J, and all other rearrangements were classified as non-productive. CDR3 was defined by IMGT convention, running from the second conserved V-encoded cysteine to the conserved J-encoded phenylalanine. In an earlier analysis of more than 550 of the donors, sequences lacking an unambiguous match to a single V gene segment were excluded. In an earlier analysis of some 590 of the donors, V segments were called functional above 56.7% productive rearrangements and were called segregating when the between-donor standard deviation exceeded 5%. A statistical classification framework was developed to diagnose cytomegalovirus status using the catalog of TCR beta chain sequences. A later analysis assigned V and J genes by comparing TCR nucleotide sequences with IMGT/GENE-DB human TR gene sequences. Using the TCRdist pipeline, a later analysis assigned CDR3 sequences along with most-parsimonious VDJ recombination scenarios. A later analysis defined each TCR beta chain by its CDR3 amino acid sequence plus V-gene family, and excluded reads lacking a unique V-gene family. As a way to deal with suspected cross-contamination and a sequencing artifact, a later analysis dropped 450 to 600 nucleotide sequences that were highly shared and had low generation probability. For each public chain, a later analysis derived a clonal expansion index from normalized ranks of inferred template counts within each repertoire. In a later analysis, generation probabilities were computed using a VDJ recombination model fitted to out-of-frame rearrangements, and the results were checked against IGoR. In a later analysis, TCR-TCR, TCR-HLA and TCR-CMV co-occurrence was scored with hypergeometric tests, and a repertoire-size bias correction was applied to TCR pairs. In a later analysis, false discovery rates were estimated by permuting HLA or CMV assignments 20 times. A later analysis grouped co-occurring TCRs with DBSCAN, adding TCRdist sequence similarity when clustering within HLA-allele-positive subsets. For co-occurrence clustering, repertoires with fewer than 30,000 or more than 120,000 public chains were excluded, along with four to six repertoires with anomalous nucleotide sharing. Held by TCRdb, this immuneACCESS table contains in-frame sequences only and omits some clones. Under half of the omission traces to an unresolved V gene where checked; the cause of the rest is unknown. V and J calls and clone size follow that table, whereas D and trimming were derived from the DNA. This sample is represented by about 130,000 clones; about four fifths of them were singletons. The ten most abundant clones make up roughly 1.1% of the sample.

As encoded in the germline V gene, CDR1 is SGHTA while CDR2 is FQGNSA. At the junction V is shortened by 6 bases and J by 7 bases; bases outside the gene matches: 12. The CDR3 goes from the cysteine to the phenylalanine over 16 residues. The DNA shown is the 48-base CDR3, in frame from base 1. The sample consisted of PBMCs. The sequence was collected from a male donor in good health and CMV-seronegative. The chain is made from TRBV7-2 and TRBJ2-2, and TRBD1 matches 9 of the central bases. The CDR3: CASRAPGQGLNGELFF. The nucleotide sequence reads TGTGCCAGCAGAGCACCGGGACAGGGCTTGAACGGGGAGCTGTTTTTT.